This TCR beta chain was identified during a study of shared clonotypes between healthy human individuals. Study information: Sampling drew on donors who were two women and a few men aged 18 to 49.

Study-wide findings and caveats: With a handful of donors compared, 4% to 5% of naive CD4 clonotypes were shared. The low donor count limited represented genetic and exposure-history diversity.

Notes on this clone: Its antigen is not identified.

The repertoire was sequenced with immunoSEQ multiplex PCR; TCRdb's copy has only in-frame clones and lacks some. This table has about 2 million clones, approximately 95% appearing once. Trimming removed 1 base from V and 2 bases from J; junction bases left unmatched: 5. In germline, CDR1 is LGHNA, CDR2 YSLEER. The CDR3 loop spans 15 amino acids. CD45RO-negative, CCR7-positively selected cells formed the naive CD8 fraction, excluding terminally differentiated effector memory CD45RA+ cells. Healthy HIV-negative adults with no recent acute infections or vaccinations were recruited as donors. V usage is TRBV4-3 and J usage is TRBJ2-7; 7 bases match TRBD2. The TCR comes from a man in his late teens or twenties in good health. Sequencing was carried out using naive CD8+ T cells sorted from blood. The CDR3 DNA is TGCGCCAGCAGCCAAGGGCGGGAGTCAACCTACGAGCAGTACTTC. As protein: CASSQGRESTYEQYF.